This T cell receptor beta chain was sequenced during a study of shared clonotypes between healthy human individuals (dated by TCRdb to 2019 to 2021). With regard to the full study: A couple of women and a few men aged 18 to 49 years were included in the cohort. To estimate repertoire size and how much clonotype sharing occurs between individuals, the study deeply sequenced the blood TCR repertoires of five healthy adults. Libraries were prepared and TCR repertoires were sequenced by different laboratories using diverse techniques, in order to increase sequencing depth and limit assay-specific biases. Leukapheresis yielded between about 0.85 and 9.5 billion PBMCs per donor. Results and caveats for the whole study, not just this receptor: Because the study included a small number of donors, the genetic and exposure-history diversity represented was limited. Sampling was restricted to blood, and TCR repertoires in tissues likely differ from the TCR repertoires found in blood. Based on pairwise subsampling, the degree of clonotype sharing among donors was expected to be affected by sequencing depth.

The donors were healthy, HIV-negative adults who had no recently reported acute infections or vaccinations. All donors were Caucasian adults living in Nashville, Tennessee, USA. For unsorted samples, tens of millions of PBMCs were counted, and genomic DNA was extracted using the QIAamp DNA Blood Mini kit. Blood was collected by leukapheresis, and PBMCs were isolated by Ficoll-Histopaque density gradient centrifugation and then cryopreserved in liquid nitrogen vapor phase. TCR CDR3 regions were amplified from genomic DNA by multiplex PCR using the deep immunoSEQ assay. Extracted genomic DNA from each cell subset was distributed evenly across all wells of several immunoSEQ 96-well plates, and each plate was treated as a replicate. Each replicate PCR for unsorted PBMC received roughly 290 ng genomic DNA, equal to tens of thousands of T cell genomes. Unsorted PBMC genomic DNA was sequenced across ten immunoSEQ deep assay plates. Purified libraries were quantified with a Qubit 3.0 fluorometer, sized on a Bioanalyzer 2100, and re-quantified with the KAPA Library Quantification kit. Every immunoSEQ 96-well plate was sequenced on a dedicated single-read 150-cycle Illumina NextSeq 550 flow cell. Per the source publication's procedure: The immunoSEQ output contained only junctional sequences without quality scores, so filtering could not match that applied to full-length reads. To assign V/J genes and CDR3, sequences were annotated using PyIR, a Python wrapper for IgBLAST v1.9, with IMGT germline references. Reads were filtered out if the reads had weak V/J assignments (E-value above 1e-6), no CDR3, stop codons, out-of-frame junctions, or ambiguous translated residues. V3J clonotypes were defined by identical inferred V gene, J gene, and CDR3 amino acid sequence. Percentage overlap between repertoires was computed as shared unique clonotypes divided by the size of the smaller repertoire. Three approaches were used to assess repertoire richness: RTK rarefaction, the Chao1 estimator, and Recon v2.1 estimates of unobserved clonotypes. The table comes from immuneACCESS by way of TCRdb, which keeps in-frame sequences with V and J called. Part of the clones is missing from these tables; in studies checked, under half for an unresolved V gene and the rest for unknown reasons. D and trimming were read from the DNA, whereas the V and J calls and clone size are those reported in that table. The table for this sample lists about 490,000 clones; roughly 78% of them were counted only once. Together, the top ten hold more than 10% of the sample.

Relative to germline, V is 4 bases shorter and J is 0 bases shorter, with 17 bases between their ends. The CDR3 numbers 16 residues from cysteine through phenylalanine. Left in the record is the CDR3 DNA by itself, 48 bases read in frame from the first base. CDR1 and CDR2 are read off the germline V gene as SGDLS and YYNGEE. This clone has just one count. Its antigen remains unidentified. No clone much larger than this one lies a single base away; base qualities are absent. The chain joins TRBV9 to TRBJ2-7; the D gene could be either TRBD1 or TRBD2, each agreeing at 6 bases. The specimen sequenced was PBMCs. The receptor comes from a woman aged 35 to 49 in good health. Some clones in this sample may be carry-over from other donors' samples. CDR3 loop: CASSPSGGSGSYEQYF. The DNA sequence is TGTGCCAGCAGCCCCTCCGGGGGCTCGGGCTCCTACGAGCAGTACTTC.